This T cell receptor (beta chain) was identified in a study of shared clonotypes between healthy human individuals (dated by TCRdb to about 2020). Background for the entire study: A few men and two women, aged 18 to 49 years, made up the cohort. For each donor, three plates each were used for CD4 naive and CD4 memory, two plates were used for CD8 naive, and one plate was used for CD8 memory. To estimate repertoire size and how much clonotype sharing occurs between individuals, the study deeply sequenced the blood TCR repertoires of roughly 5 healthy adults. To increase sequencing depth and limit assay-specific biases, TCR repertoire library preparation and sequencing were carried out by different laboratories using diverse techniques. Each donor's leukapheresis produced roughly between roughly 0.85 and 9.5 billion PBMCs.

About this clone: The antigen it binds to is not known. The input lacks base qualities; no much larger clone sits a single base away.

CD8 naive samples were CD45RO-negative cells positively selected for CCR7, giving a CD45RA+CCR7+ population that excluded TemRA cells. Donors were healthy HIV-negative adults with no recently reported acute infections or vaccinations. All donors were Caucasian adults living in Nashville, Tennessee, USA. Blood was collected by leukapheresis, and PBMCs were isolated by Ficoll-Histopaque density gradient centrifugation and then cryopreserved in liquid nitrogen vapor phase. Analytical flow cytometry was used to check the purity and quantity of each magnetically sorted T cell population. From each sorted fraction, genomic DNA was isolated and quantified by UV absorbance on a Nanodrop 2000c. Measured from the cysteine to the phenylalanine, the CDR3 is 18 residues long. The kept DNA is CDR3 alone, 54 bases in frame from the first base. The germline V gene (reference sequence) supplies CDR1 LNHDA and CDR2 SQIVND. Trimming at the junction amounts to 5 bases on V and 2 bases on J, and the germline ends lie 21 bases apart.

TCR CDR3 regions were amplified from genomic DNA by multiplex PCR using the deep immunoSEQ assay. Extracted genomic DNA from each cell subset was spread evenly across all wells of several immunoSEQ 96-well plates, with each plate serving as a replicate. For sorted subsets, each replicate PCR was loaded with roughly 200 ng genomic DNA, equivalent to 25,000 to 35,000 T cell genomes. Purified libraries were quantified with a Qubit 3.0 fluorometer, sized on a Bioanalyzer 2100, and re-quantified with the KAPA Library Quantification kit. Each immunoSEQ 96-well plate was sequenced on its own single-read 150-cycle Illumina NextSeq 550 flow cell. The published analysis was carried out like this. Because the immunoSEQ output held only junctional sequences and lacked quality scores, the filtering could not match the filtering applied to full-length reads. To assign V/J genes and CDR3, sequences were annotated against IMGT germline references using PyIR, a Python wrapper for IgBLAST v1.9. Reads with weak V/J assignments (E-value above 1e-6), missing CDR3, stop codons, out-of-frame junctions, or ambiguous translated residues were removed. V3J clonotypes were defined as sequences sharing an identical inferred V gene, J gene, and CDR3 amino acid sequence. Percentage overlap between repertoires was calculated by dividing the number of shared unique clonotypes by the size of the smaller repertoire. Three approaches were used to assess repertoire richness: RTK rarefaction, the Chao1 estimator, and Recon v2.1 estimates of unobserved clonotypes. Generation probabilities for all TCRbeta clonotypes obtained by the gDNA method from several donors were computed using OLGA. TCRdb took this table from immuneACCESS and kept in-frame rearrangements with V and J called. Such tables lack part of the clones; where checked against another copy, unresolved V genes explain under half of the gap, and the rest is unexplained. The D gene and trimming were derived from the DNA, and the V and J assignments and clone size from that table. The sample has about 1,800,000 clones on record, over 85% of them singletons. 1% to 1.5% of the sample is in the top ten clones.

Broader findings and caveats from the paper: The small number of donors limited the genetic and exposure-history diversity represented. Incomplete sequencing was indicated by rarefaction of sorted-subset datasets, despite the large sequencing depth. Pairwise subsampling indicated that sequencing depth was expected to affect the degree of clonotype sharing among donors. Naive subsets generally had larger estimated clonotype richness than memory subsets. When several donors were compared, the shared fraction of clonotypes was around 5% for naive CD4, over 3% for naive CD8, more than 2% for memory CD4, and 0.35% to 0.5% for memory CD8. Compared with non-shared clonotypes, clonotypes shared by all four sorted-subset donors had higher generation probabilities. Sampling was restricted to blood, and TCR repertoires in tissue are likely to differ from TCR repertoires in blood.

Sequencing was performed on naive CD8+ T cells sorted from blood. According to the study, the label for this sample's cell subset or site signals: CD45RA+CCR7+. The TCR was taken from a man aged 18 to 35 in good health. The V and J genes are TRBV19 and TRBJ1-4, and the D gene may be TRBD1, 6 bases matching. The CDR3 protein sequence reads: CASSPTGHREATNEKLFF. The bases read TGTGCCAGTAGTCCGACGGGGCACAGGGAGGCGACTAATGAAAAACTGTTTTTT.